Listed here are 29 T cell receptor beta chains from one sample, sequenced in a study of T cells in narcolepsy. Clones were sequenced by immunoSEQ multiplex PCR, and TCRdb holds only the in-frame ones, with some missing. Of around 27,000 clones in the sample, around 83% were seen once. The sample consisted of CD45RA- memory CD4+ T cells from PBMCs. These receptors were collected from a human donor with narcolepsy.

The table lists this clone with a count of one. DNA for the CDR3: TGTGCCAGCAGCGATTGGGGTGTGACAGATACGCAGTATTTT. The encoded protein is CASSDWGVTDTQYF. The chain links TRBV7-3 to TRBJ2-3; D is unresolved. V lost 5 bases and J 3 bases, leaving 12 bases between the germline ends. The CDR3 extends over 14 amino acids. Germline values: CDR1 SGHTA, CDR2 FQGTGA.

The chain employs TRBV19 and TRBJ2-1; 8 bases match TRBD2. The CDR3 runs 14 residues. The germline V gene has CDR1 LNHDA and CDR2 SQIVND (reference sequence). Trimming at V came to 3 bases and at J to 7 bases, leaving 5 bases not matched to a gene. As DNA, the CDR3 is TGTGCCAGTAGTATTGGTCCTAGCGGGAATGAGCAGTTCTTC. Residues: CASSIGPSGNEQFF.

Comment on this clone: One end of the junction is discordant with germline, which a read error may explain. J is TRBJ2-2 and V is TRBV7-7; D possibly matches TRBD1 or TRBD2 (5 bases each). The germline V gene encodes CDR1 SSHAT and CDR2 FNYEAQ (reference sequence). The CDR3 has 14 residues. CDR3 protein: CASSRGTVVGELFF. CDR3 nucleotides: TGTGCTAGCAGCCGTGGGACGGTCGTTGGGGAGCTGTTTTTT.

This chain joins TRBV10-3 and TRBJ1-2; 9 bases are a match to TRBD1. Losses at the gene ends were 5 bases for V and 7 bases for J; bases not matched to a gene: 14. The CDR3 is made up of 16 amino acids. Germline V CDR1 and CDR2: ENHRY, SYGVKD. CDR3: CAISQRDRDRAAGYTF. CDR3 nucleotide sequence: TGTGCCATCAGTCAGAGGGACCGGGACAGGGCCGCTGGCTACACCTTC.

A single count supports this clone. The chain has TRBV2 and TRBJ1-4; 11 bases are a match to TRBD1. J gave up 3 bases and V 7 bases, and 10 bases lay outside the gene matches. Germline lookup yields CDR1 SNHLY and CDR2 FYNNEI. The CDR3 has 17 amino acids. Written as DNA, the CDR3 is TGTGCCAGCACCCCCGGGACAGGGGGGGGGTCTAATGAAAAACTGTTTTTT. It codes for CASTPGTGGGSNEKLFF.

This chain connects TRBV30 to TRBJ1-4; 9 bases match TRBD1. V dropped 4 bases and J dropped 3; count of bases not matched to a gene: 6. The germline V gene encodes CDR1 GTSNPN and CDR2 SVGIG (reference sequence). This CDR3 is built from 15 residues. The CDR3 DNA is TGTGCCTGGACCCTAAACAGGGGGCCTAATGAAAAACTGTTTTTT. This gives the protein CAWTLNRGPNEKLFF.

This clone occurred once. The chain recombines TRBV15 with TRBJ1-5, with 8 bases that match TRBD1. The germline gives CDR1 LNHNV, CDR2 YYDKDF (reference sequence). V trimming: 4 bases; J trimming: 4 bases; junction bases outside the gene matches: 15. The CDR3 is made up of 18 amino acids. In nucleotides, the CDR3 is TGTGCCACCAGCAAAAGGACAGGGAGCGGGTTCCTTAATCAGCCCCAGCATTTT. Encoded protein: CATSKRTGSGFLNQPQHF.

The V gene is TRBV28, the J gene TRBJ1-5; TRBD1 aligns across 7 bases. V lost 6 bases and J lost 7; bases outside the gene matches: 9. The germline gives CDR1 MDHEN, CDR2 SYDVKM. This CDR3 spans 14 amino acids. This CDR3 reads CASRAGTDAQPQHF. The CDR3 DNA sequence: TGTGCCAGCAGGGCCGGGACAGATGCCCAGCCCCAGCATTTT.

The rearrangement links TRBV5-6 to TRBJ2-7; 8 nucleotides line up with TRBD2. The CDR3 is made up of 16 amino acids. Trimming removed 7 bases from V and 5 bases from J; junction bases left unmatched: 17. From germline, CDR1 is SGHDT and CDR2 YYEEEE. The CDR3 region is CASRERPGTSFDEQYF. The CDR3 region has the DNA TGTGCCAGCCGAGAGCGACCCGGGACTAGTTTCGACGAGCAGTACTTC.

The chain links TRBV11-1 to TRBJ1-6, with D perhaps matching TRBD1 (5 bases). Trimming shortened V by 3 bases and J by 10 bases, and 13 bases separated the two germline ends. Germline V gives CDR1 SGHAT, CDR2 FQDESV (reference sequence). CDR3 length: 14 amino acids. The CDR3 sequence is CASSFIGGRSPLHF. CDR3 bases: TGTGCCAGCAGCTTTATTGGGGGACGCTCACCCCTCCACTTT.

As to this clone: The junction departs from the called germline gene at one end, perhaps through a read error. The genes are TRBV18 and TRBJ2-7; 10 nucleotides match TRBD1. Germline-derived CDR1 and CDR2 are KGHSH and LQKENI. The CDR3 covers 15 residues. CDR3 nucleotide sequence: TGTGCCAGCTCAGTGGACAGGGGGGGATCCTACGAGCAGCACTTC. The encoded protein is CASSVDRGGSYEQHF.

The V and J genes are TRBV29-1 and TRBJ2-1, with D perhaps matching TRBD1 or TRBD2 (6 bases each). The CDR3 covers 14 residues. Trimming pared 3 bases from V and 10 bases from J, leaving 19 bases between. CDR1 is SQVTM and CDR2 is ANQGSEA in the germline V gene. CDR3 residues: CSVDTGAGTREQFF. In nucleotides, the CDR3 is TGCAGCGTTGATACGGGGGCGGGCACAAGGGAGCAGTTCTTC.

On this clone itself: At one end the junction does not follow the germline gene, possibly because of a read error. The chain employs TRBV7-9 and TRBJ1-2, with D uncertain. CDR1 SEHNR and CDR2 FQNEAQ come from the germline V gene (reference sequence). This CDR3 region has 14 residues. In DNA, the CDR3 is TGTGCCAGCACCTTAACGGGTACTAACTATGGCTACACCTTC. Translated, it gives CASTLTGTNYGYTF.

The V and J genes are TRBV4-1 and TRBJ2-7, with D possibly TRBD2 on 6 matching bases. The CDR3 is 13 amino acids. Germline CDR1 and CDR2: MGHRA and YSYEKL. V lost 4 bases and J lost 3, with 10 bases in between. The CDR3 region has the DNA TGCGCCAGCAGCCGCCCCGGGGGCTACGAGCAGTACTTC. Translated, it gives CASSRPGGYEQYF.

This chain uses TRBV5-6 with TRBJ1-5; weak D call: TRBD1 (6 bases). The CDR3 is 14 residues long. Germline V CDR1 and CDR2: SGHDT, YYEEEE. Trimming took off 4 bases at V and 5 bases at J, with 13 bases between the two ends. This CDR3 reads CASSTQGIHQPQHF. The CDR3, as DNA: TGTGCCAGCAGCACACAGGGAATCCATCAGCCCCAGCATTTT.

The chain uses TRBV7-9 and TRBJ1-2; 8 nucleotides line up with TRBD1. The CDR3 totals 13 residues. Looked up from germline, CDR1 is SEHNR and CDR2 is FQNEAQ (reference sequence). Trimming cost V 5 bases and J 4 bases; bases outside gene matches: 3. CDR3: CASSRTGLYGYTF. The CDR3 nucleotides read TGTGCCAGCAGCCGGACAGGGCTCTATGGCTACACCTTC.

The chain combines TRBV25-1 with TRBJ1-3, with D unclear. Germline CDR1 MGHDK, CDR2 SYGVNS. This CDR3 is built from 12 residues. V was shortened by 2 bases and J by 5 bases, with 4 bases between the two germline ends. The CDR3 here is CASSEARNTIYF. DNA of the CDR3: TGTGCCAGCAGTGAAGCCCGAAACACCATATATTTT.

This CDR3 is CASSLGPINEKLFF. The CDR3 DNA sequence: TGTGCCAGCAGTTTGGGACCGATTAATGAAAAACTGTTTTTT. This rearrangement joins TRBV27 to TRBJ1-4; D might be TRBD1 (5 bases). The CDR3 runs 14 residues. With 3 bases removed from V and 4 bases from J, the gap between germline ends came to 9 bases. Looked up from germline, CDR1 is MNHEY and CDR2 is SMNVEV (reference sequence).

The rearrangement joins TRBV6-1 to TRBJ1-2; D might be TRBD1 (5 bases). Germline CDR1 reads MNHNS; CDR2 reads SASEGT. Trimming removed 1 base at V and 2 bases at J, with 11 bases between. The CDR3 loop spans 15 amino acids. DNA of the CDR3: TGTGCCAGCAGTGAAGTCCATGGGGGGAACTATGGCTACACCTTC. It translates to CASSEVHGGNYGYTF.

This chain connects TRBV9 to TRBJ1-1; TRBD1 is a possible D gene (5 bases). Germline V gives CDR1 SGDLS, CDR2 YYNGEE. V was cut by 3 bases and J by 1 base, with 13 bases left in between. CDR3 length equals 15 residues. CDR3 sequence: CASSDPGTGNTEAFF. CDR3 nucleotides: TGTGCCAGCAGCGACCCAGGGACCGGGAACACTGAAGCTTTCTTT.

This clone was observed a handful of times. The chain carries TRBV21-1 and TRBJ1-5. TRBV21-1 is flagged as a pseudogene. The CDR3 sequence is 17 residues long. Written as DNA, the CDR3 is TGTGCCAGCAGCAATCCCCTGGGGATCAGCAGCAATCAGCCCCAGCATTTT. This sequence encodes CASSNPLGISSNQPQHF.

This chain joins TRBV6-6 and TRBJ2-6; unclear D gene. The germline CDR1 and CDR2 sequences are MNHNY and SVGAGI (reference sequence). Trimming pared 6 bases from V and 0 bases from J, leaving 12 bases between. CDR3 length: 16 amino acids. CDR3 nucleotides: TGTGCCAGCAGGCGGACGGCGAACTCTGGGGCCAACGTCCTGACTTTC. This translates into CASRRTANSGANVLTF.

This chain connects TRBV5-1 to TRBJ2-2; D is tentatively TRBD1 or TRBD2 (7 bases each). Per the germline V gene, CDR1 is SGHRS and CDR2 is YFSETQ. This CDR3 region has 17 residues. V was pared by 3 bases and J by 6 bases, with 21 bases between. CDR3 sequence (DNA): TGCGCCAGCAGCTCCGTTCCTCACCAGGGGGGGGCCGGGGAGCTGTTTTTT. It translates to CASSSVPHQGGAGELFF.

This rearrangement joins TRBV29-1 to TRBJ1-1, with TRBD1 as a possible D gene (6 bases). In germline, CDR1 is SQVTM, CDR2 ANQGSEA. This CDR3 contains 13 residues. CDR3 region: CSSPGQTNTEAFF. The CDR3 nucleotides read TGCAGTTCTCCGGGACAAACAAACACTGAAGCTTTCTTT.

The rearrangement joins TRBV4-3 to TRBJ1-5, with a possible D match to TRBD1 (5 bases). In germline, CDR1 is LGHNA, CDR2 YSLEER. The CDR3 runs 17 residues. Trimming left V 0 bases short and J 4 bases short, with 16 bases between. CDR3 nucleotide sequence: TGCGCCAGCAGCCAAGAGTCGAGCCAGGGTGGTAATCAGCCCCAGCATTTT. Its protein product is CASSQESSQGGNQPQHF.

The chain employs TRBV5-1 and TRBJ2-7; D is perhaps TRBD2 (6 bases). The length of the CDR3 is 14 residues. V was trimmed by 4 bases and J by 2 bases, leaving 13 bases between them. Looked up from germline, CDR1 is SGHRS and CDR2 is YFSETQ. The CDR3 DNA reads TGCGCCAGCAGCCCCCGGGGGTCCACCTACGAGCAGTACTTC. Encoded protein: CASSPRGSTYEQYF. Drawing the rest from reference TRBV5-1 and TRBJ2-7, the complete variable domain is KAGVTQTPRYLIKTRGQQVTLSCSPISGHRSVSWYQQTPGQGLQFLFEYFSETQRNKGNFPGRFSGRQFSNSRSEMNVSTLELGDSALYLCASSPRGSTYEQYFGPGTRLTVT.

The chain joins TRBV19 to TRBJ1-4; D not resolved. This CDR3 contains 14 residues. Between the trimmed V and J ends, which lost 6 bases and 3 bases, there was a span of 11 bases. Looked up from germline, CDR1 is LNHDA and CDR2 is SQIVND (reference sequence). CDR3 bases: TGTGCCAGTAGATCGGACTGGGCTAATGAAAAACTGTTTTTT. Protein product: CASRSDWANEKLFF.

The chain has TRBV7-9 and TRBJ2-2; 10 bases are shared with TRBD1. The germline CDR1 and CDR2 sequences are SEHNR and FQNEAQ (reference sequence). This CDR3 has 14 residues. The V and J ends lost 5 bases and 5 bases, in that order; junction bases with no gene match: 2. The CDR3 sequence: CASSGQGGTGELFF. The CDR3 region has the DNA TGTGCCAGCAGCGGACAGGGGGGAACCGGGGAGCTGTTTTTT. The full variable domain, in which reference TRBV7-9 and TRBJ2-2 provide the parts outside the CDR3, is DTGVSQNPRHKITKRGQNVTFRCDPISEHNRLYWYRQTLGQGPEFLTYFQNEAQLEKSRLLSDRFSAERPKGSFSTLEIQRTEQGDSAMYLCASSGQGGTGELFFGEGSRLTVL.

The rearrangement joins TRBV7-2 to TRBJ2-3; 12 nucleotides line up with TRBD2. CDR1 is SGHTA and CDR2 is FQGNSA in the germline V gene. This CDR3 region has 18 residues. With 1 base clipped from V and 3 bases from J, the junction kept 8 bases outside the gene matches. CDR3 DNA sequence: TGTGCCAGCAGCTTAGAGGCTAGCGGGGGGGGTATGACAGATACGCAGTATTTT. This encodes CASSLEASGGGMTDTQYF.